This entry lists 13 T cell receptor beta chains sequenced from one sample in a study of T cell clonality in common variable immunodeficiency. Sequencing was performed with immunoSEQ multiplex PCR; in TCRdb, only in-frame clones are kept and a portion is missing. This repertoire holds 15,000 to 20,000 clones, and none appear only once. No antigen has been identified for these receptors. Study-level results: Fewer deletions and N-nucleotide insertions were reportedly seen in common variable immunodeficiency TCR beta sequences.

The source material was peripheral blood mononuclear cells. The receptors derive from a human donor with common variable immunodeficiency.

This clone has a handful of counts. The CDR3 is cut off 3 residues early in the read; its end comes from the germline J gene. The chain carries TRBV5-1 and TRBJ1-4; D may be TRBD1 (6 bases). This CDR3 spans 14 amino acids. Per the germline V gene, CDR1 is SGHRS and CDR2 is YFSETQ. V was clipped by 4 bases and J by 7 bases, with 14 bases between them. The CDR3 sequence is CASSPEGGGEKLFF. The covered CDR3 bases are TGCGCCAGCAGCCCCGAGGGGGGGGGTGAAAAA.

The table lists this clone with a few counts. Mismatch with germline at one junction end may stem from a read error. The read gets to within 3 residues of the CDR3 end, and the germline J gene fills in the rest. The rearrangement links TRBV7-7 to TRBJ2-3, with 8 bases aligning to TRBD1. The CDR3 is made up of 15 amino acids. Germline assignment: CDR1 SSHAT and CDR2 FNYEAQ (reference sequence). CDR3 protein: CASSSGQGSTDTQYF. The covered CDR3 bases are TGTGCTAGCAGCTCAGGACAGGGTAGCACAGATACG. Together with reference TRBV7-7 and TRBJ2-3, the CDR3 gives the full variable domain: GAGVSQSPRYKVTKRGQDVTLRCDPISSHATLYWYQQALGQGPEFLTYFNYEAQPDKSGLPSDRFSAERPEGSISTLTIQRTEQRDSAMYRCASSSGQGSTDTQYFGPGTRLTVL.

Ten or more counts support this clone. The CDR3 loop is CASSLNSPSGTGETQYF. The CDR3 bases that were read are TGTGCCAGCAGCTTAAATTCCCCTAGCGGGACGGGAGAGACC. The V and J genes are TRBV7-3 and TRBJ2-5; 9 bases map to TRBD2. The CDR3 end lies 3 residues beyond the end of the read and is filled in from the germline J gene. This CDR3 comprises 17 residues. The ends lost 1 base at V and 4 bases at J; junction bases unmatched: 10. From germline, CDR1 is SGHTA and CDR2 FQGTGA.

This clone has at least ten counts. Read sequence stops 3 residues before the CDR3 end, and the germline J gene provides the missing end. The J gene is TRBJ2-2, the V gene TRBV6-4; TRBD1 is a possible D gene (7 bases). This CDR3 has 14 amino acids. Trimming left V 7 bases short and J 3 bases short, with 12 bases between. Germline lookup yields CDR1 MRHNA and CDR2 SNTAGT. Partial CDR3 DNA: TGTGCCAGCAAAACAGGGGAGGACACCGGGGAG. Its translation: CASKTGEDTGE. The full CDR3 is CASKTGEDTGELFF.

This clone was counted many times. The CDR3 extends 3 residues past the end of the read, so its final part is completed from the germline J gene. The rearrangement joins TRBV20-1 to TRBJ2-5; 8 positions agree with TRBD1. V trimming: 6 bases; J trimming: 5 bases; junction bases outside the gene matches: 5. The germline V gene has CDR1 DFQATT and CDR2 SNEGSKA (reference sequence). The length of the CDR3 is 12 residues. The covered CDR3 bases are TGCAGTGCAAGATGGGACAGGGAGACC. Its translation is CSARWDRET. The complete CDR3 protein is CSARWDRETQYF.

This clone has only a few counts. The DNA ends 3 residues before the CDR3 does, and the rest of the CDR3 is filled in from the germline J gene. The chain is built from TRBV6-2 or TRBV6-3 and TRBJ2-5; 7 bases line up with TRBD2. CDR1 and CDR2 (germline): MNHEY, SVGEGT. With V trimmed by 6 bases and J by 5 bases, 15 bases remained unmatched. CDR3 length equals 16 residues. The CDR3 region is CASSRPKREGKETQYF. The CDR3 bases that were read are TGTGCCAGCAGCCGTCCTAAGCGGGAAGGGAAGGAGACC.

In its sample, this clone was seen many times. Coverage ceases 3 residues before the CDR3 finishes, and the germline J gene fills in the end. The chain is built from TRBV5-6 and TRBJ1-2, with a weak D call TRBD1 (6 bases). The CDR3 contains 13 residues. Deletions cut 3 bases from V and 5 bases from J, with 11 bases between. The germline gives CDR1 SGHDT, CDR2 YYEEEE. CDR3 amino acids: CASSSQGPYGYTF. The CDR3 DNA, read in part, is TGTGCCAGCAGCTCACAGGGCCCTTATGGC.

This clone has at least ten counts. The CDR3 end lies 3 residues beyond the end of the read and is filled in from the germline J gene. The V and J genes are TRBV7-2 and TRBJ2-1; D unresolved. In germline, CDR1 is SGHTA, CDR2 FQGNSA. V was trimmed by 4 bases and J by 7 bases, leaving 5 bases between them. This CDR3 is 11 amino acids long. CDR3 region: CASSSRNEQFF. The covered CDR3 bases are TGTGCCAGCAGCTCTAGGAATGAG.

This clone was seen at least ten times. The sequenced CDR3 bases are TGTGCCAGCAGCGCTACAGGCCGCTACACTGAA. Protein sequence: CASSATGRYTE. The whole CDR3 reads CASSATGRYTEAFF. The chain couples TRBV7-2 to TRBJ1-1; possibly TRBD1 for D (5 bases). The sequence runs out 3 residues before the end of the CDR3; the remainder is reconstructed from the germline J gene. The V and J ends lost 5 bases and 3 bases respectively, with 13 bases between them. The CDR3 is 14 amino acids. Germline V CDR1 and CDR2: SGHTA, FQGNSA.

This clone was found a few times. The CDR3 end lies 3 residues beyond the end of the read and is filled in from the germline J gene. The V and J genes are TRBV6-1 and TRBJ1-6; the D gene is possibly TRBD1 (6 bases). The CDR3 runs 16 residues. Germline lookup yields CDR1 MNHNS and CDR2 SASEGT. Incomplete CDR3 DNA: TGTGCCAGCAGTGAGTGGCTTGCAGGGGTATCAAGAACC. Residues: CASSEWLAGVSRT. The entire CDR3 protein is CASSEWLAGVSRTLHF.

This clone was observed a few times. The CDR3 end lies 3 residues beyond the end of the read and is filled in from the germline J gene. V usage is TRBV7-2 and J usage is TRBJ1-4; 7 bases are a match to TRBD1. The CDR3 is 15 residues long. Germline CDR1 and CDR2: SGHTA and FQGNSA. The junction had 8 bases not matched to a gene; V was cut back by 5 bases and J by 5 bases. Partial CDR3 DNA: TGTGCCAGCAGCCCGATGGGACAGTTAAATGAAAAA. This gives the protein CASSPMGQLNEK. The CDR3, in full, reads CASSPMGQLNEKLFF.

In the case of this clone: The read falls 3 residues short of the CDR3 end, and the missing part is taken from the germline J gene. This chain joins TRBV7-2 and TRBJ2-3; D gene unclear. The ends were cut back, 2 bases at V and 5 bases at J, with 14 bases in the middle. The CDR3 is made up of 15 amino acids. Per germline, CDR1 SGHTA and CDR2 FQGNSA. CDR3 loop: CASSLRNSNQDTQYF. The part of the CDR3 DNA that was read is TGTGCCAGCAGCTTAAGGAATAGCAACCAAGATACG.

This clone is medium-sized in the sample. The read is 3 residues too short to cover the CDR3 end, so that end is filled in from the germline J gene. The V gene is TRBV12-3 or TRBV12-4, the J gene TRBJ1-1, with D unresolved. The ends were cut back, 5 bases at V and 6 bases at J, with 13 bases in the middle. This CDR3 is 13 amino acids long. The CDR3 spells CASSPTDRPEAFF. The CDR3 DNA, read in part, is TGTGCCAGCAGTCCCACAGATCGTCCTGAA.